The rows below give T cell receptor beta chains drawn from one sample of a study of CD8+CD57+ T cells in acquired aplastic anemia. TCRdb recomputed calls from the reads with MiXCR, one row per CDR3 protein. The sample lists around 290,000 distinct CDR3 sequences; under 60% were seen once. The sample taken for sequencing was sorted CD4+, CD8+, or CD8+CD57+ T cells (not recorded which) from PBMCs. The receptors originated from a human donor with aplastic anemia. Both conserved end residues are part of each CDR3. The D gene is left open where the match is weak. Size values are once, few and many counts, or a class for expanded clones, and some rows have none.

>14|-|TRBV12-3/TRBV12-4|-|TRBJ1-1
CASSFVGSHPQAFF
>16|-|TRBV5-1|TRBD1|TRBJ1-1
CASSLEPGQGALRAFF
>14|-|TRBV7-6|TRBD1|TRBJ1-5
CASSTTGGEQPQHF
>16|many|TRBV5-1|-|TRBJ2-5
CASSLAPLSVTETQYF
>17|-|TRBV10-3|-|TRBJ2-7
CAISESIFGTRGSGQYF
>13|-|TRBV2|TRBD2|TRBJ2-7
CAGRTSGSYEQYF
>14|-|TRBV6-5|-|TRBJ2-7
CASSRLGFSYEQYF
>14|-|TRBV24-1|TRBD1|TRBJ2-7
CATSATGSNYEQYF
>16|-|TRBV5-1|TRBD2|TRBJ2-5
CASSLGTRAGEGTQYF
>14|-|TRBV24-1|-|TRBJ1-1
CATSVSGRDTEAFF
>16|-|TRBV15|-|TRBJ1-3
CATSRDHRGNGNTIYF
>14|-|TRBV20-1|-|TRBJ1-1
CSARVQGGSTEAFF
>15|-|TRBV6-4|TRBD2|TRBJ2-3
CASSISSGGTDTQYF
>12|-|TRBV15|-|TRBJ2-2
CATSRAVGELFF
>16|few|TRBV7-8|-|TRBJ2-5
CASSFWRGPYQETQYF
>12|many|TRBV5-4|-|TRBJ1-4
CASQGTNEKLFF
>16|many|TRBV14|TRBD1|TRBJ1-2
CASSQSSGTGANGYTF
>14|-|TRBV2|TRBD2|TRBJ2-1
CASSGGTRGEEQFF
>14|-|TRBV5-1|TRBD1|TRBJ1-2
CASSGGTGSRGYTF
>15|many|TRBV6-5|-|TRBJ1-3
CASSYGQRSGNTIYF
>13|-|TRBV24-1|TRBD1|TRBJ2-1
CATRDRGSNEQFF
>14|-|TRBV19|-|TRBJ2-3
CASQPQGSADTQYF
>10|few|TRBV2|-|TRBJ1-2
CASSGPGYTF
>14|-|TRBV5-1|-|TRBJ2-1
CASSAGTLLVEQFF
>13|few|TRBV10-3|-|TRBJ1-1
CAISESQFFEAFF
>15|-|TRBV25-1|-|TRBJ2-7
CASSDQGSGFDEQYF
>17|-|TRBV7-2|TRBD2|TRBJ2-7
CASSLTPGLVSSYEQYF
>18|-|TRBV20-1|TRBD2|TRBJ2-2
CSARDSGLAGANTGELFF
>15|-|TRBV7-9|TRBD1|TRBJ2-1
CASSLESGQLNEQFF
>15|-|TRBV24-1|TRBD1|TRBJ1-5
CATSAGGQGVQPQHF
>15|-|TRBV5-1|-|TRBJ2-7
CASSSDDRLGYEQYF
>16|-|TRBV7-2|-|TRBJ2-7
CASSLAGGGMVSEQYF
>16|few|TRBV28|TRBD2|TRBJ2-1
CASSQIAGGIYNEQFF
>15|many|TRBV7-6|TRBD1|TRBJ2-3
CASSLGQVSTDTQYF
>16|many|TRBV19|TRBD1|TRBJ1-2
CASSADRVVLLNGYTF
>15|few|TRBV2|-|TRBJ2-2
CASSESRRNTGELFF
>16|many|TRBV3-1|TRBD2|TRBJ2-3
CASSLVGLAGTDTQYF
>14|many|TRBV12-3/TRBV12-4|TRBD1|TRBJ1-1
CASSPDRGRTEAFF
>16|-|TRBV7-2|-|TRBJ2-7
CASSQDGGSFSYEQYF
>16|many|TRBV5-1|TRBD1|TRBJ2-5
CASSLGPAGGGETQYF
>14|-|TRBV20-1|TRBD2|TRBJ2-3
CSASSPAGSDTQYF
>13|-|TRBV7-3|-|TRBJ2-2
CASRRELLMELFF